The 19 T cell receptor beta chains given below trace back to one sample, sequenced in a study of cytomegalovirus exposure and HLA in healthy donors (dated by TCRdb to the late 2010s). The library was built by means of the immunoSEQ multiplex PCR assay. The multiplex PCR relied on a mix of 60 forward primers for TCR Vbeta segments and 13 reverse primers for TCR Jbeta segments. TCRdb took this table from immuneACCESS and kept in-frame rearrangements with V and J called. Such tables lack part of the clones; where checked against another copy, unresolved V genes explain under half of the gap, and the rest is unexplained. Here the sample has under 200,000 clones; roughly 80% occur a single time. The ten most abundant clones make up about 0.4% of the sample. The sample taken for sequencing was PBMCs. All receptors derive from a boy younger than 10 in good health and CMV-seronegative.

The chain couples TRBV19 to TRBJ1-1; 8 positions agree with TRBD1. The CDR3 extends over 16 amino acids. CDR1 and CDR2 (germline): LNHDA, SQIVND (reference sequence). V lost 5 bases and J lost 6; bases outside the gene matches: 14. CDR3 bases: TGTGCCAGTAGTCTTCGGACAGGGCGGGCTGGTTCTGAAGCTTTCTTT. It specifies CASSLRTGRAGSEAFF.

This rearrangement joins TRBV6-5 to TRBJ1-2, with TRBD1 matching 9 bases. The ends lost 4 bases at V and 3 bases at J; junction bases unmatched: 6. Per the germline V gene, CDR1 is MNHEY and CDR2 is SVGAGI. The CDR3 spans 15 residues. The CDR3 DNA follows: TGTGCCAGCAGTTCCACGGGACAGGGTCACTATGGCTACACCTTC. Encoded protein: CASSSTGQGHYGYTF.

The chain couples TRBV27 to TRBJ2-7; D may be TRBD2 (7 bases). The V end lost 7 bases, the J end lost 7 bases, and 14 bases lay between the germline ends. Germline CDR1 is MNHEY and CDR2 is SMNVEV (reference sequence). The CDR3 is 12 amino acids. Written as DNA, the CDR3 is TGTGCCAGCAATCTAAGGGGGGGTGAGCAGTACTTC. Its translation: CASNLRGGEQYF.

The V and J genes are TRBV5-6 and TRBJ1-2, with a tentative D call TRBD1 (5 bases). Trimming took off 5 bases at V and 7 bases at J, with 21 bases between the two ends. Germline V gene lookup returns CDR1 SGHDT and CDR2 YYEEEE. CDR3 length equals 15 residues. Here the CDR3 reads CASRGRTGGRGGYTF. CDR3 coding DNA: TGTGCCAGCAGGGGTAGAACGGGGGGTAGAGGTGGCTACACCTTC.

Written as DNA, the CDR3 is TGTGCCAGCAGTATAGCAGTGAGGGCCCTCACAGATACGCAGTATTTT. Translating gives CASSIAVRALTDTQYF. The chain joins TRBV27 to TRBJ2-3; a possible D gene is TRBD2 (5 bases). This CDR3 contains 16 residues. The germline CDR1 and CDR2 sequences are MNHEY and SMNVEV (reference sequence). Trimming shortened V by 5 bases and J by 2 bases, and 17 bases separated the two germline ends.

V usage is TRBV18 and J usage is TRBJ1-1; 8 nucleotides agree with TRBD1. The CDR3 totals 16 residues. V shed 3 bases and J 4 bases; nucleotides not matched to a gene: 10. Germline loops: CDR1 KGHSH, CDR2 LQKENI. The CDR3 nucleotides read TGTGCCAGCTCACCGACAGGGGTGGGAGATGGCACTGAAGCTTTCTTT. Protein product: CASSPTGVGDGTEAFF. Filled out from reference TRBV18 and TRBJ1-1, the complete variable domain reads NAGVMQNPRHLVRRRGQEARLRCSPMKGHSHVYWYRQLPEEGLKFMVYLQKENIIDESGMPKERFSAEFPKEGPSILRIQQVVRGDSAAYFCASSPTGVGDGTEAFFGQGTRLTVV.

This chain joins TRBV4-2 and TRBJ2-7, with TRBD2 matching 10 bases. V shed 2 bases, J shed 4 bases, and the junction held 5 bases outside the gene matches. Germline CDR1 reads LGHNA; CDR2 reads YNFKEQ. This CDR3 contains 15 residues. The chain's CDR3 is CASSQISGRVYEQYF. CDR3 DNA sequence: TGTGCCAGCAGCCAAATCAGCGGGAGGGTTTACGAGCAGTACTTC.

Written as DNA, the CDR3 is TGTGCCAGCAGCTCGGGAGGCGGGACCTTCACAGATACGCAGTATTTT. It encodes CASSSGGGTFTDTQYF. The gene calls are TRBV7-2 and TRBJ2-3; 7 nucleotides line up with TRBD2. The CDR3 sequence is 16 residues long. Germline lookup yields CDR1 SGHTA and CDR2 FQGNSA. J gave up 2 bases and V 4 bases, and 9 bases lay outside the gene matches.

The CDR3 spells CASSPGTAPSGANVLTF. In DNA form, the CDR3 reads TGCGCCAGCAGCCCCGGGACAGCCCCTTCTGGGGCCAACGTCCTGACTTTC. This chain uses TRBV4-1 with TRBJ2-6; 7 bases fit TRBD1. CDR1 and CDR2 from the germline V gene are MGHRA and YSYEKL. Trimming removed 4 bases from V and 1 base from J; junction bases left unmatched: 7. The CDR3 contains 17 residues.

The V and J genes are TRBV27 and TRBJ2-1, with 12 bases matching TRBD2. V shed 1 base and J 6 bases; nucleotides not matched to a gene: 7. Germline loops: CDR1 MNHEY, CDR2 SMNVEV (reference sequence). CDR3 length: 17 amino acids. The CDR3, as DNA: TGTGCCAGCAGTTTATGGGGTACTAGCGGGAGGAGCAATGAGCAGTTCTTC. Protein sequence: CASSLWGTSGRSNEQFF.

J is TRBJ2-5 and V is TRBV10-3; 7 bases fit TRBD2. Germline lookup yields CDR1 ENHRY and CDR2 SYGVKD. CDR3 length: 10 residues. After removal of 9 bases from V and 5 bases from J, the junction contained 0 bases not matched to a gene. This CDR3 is CAMGGETQYF. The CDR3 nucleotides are TGTGCCATGGGGGGGGAGACCCAGTACTTC.

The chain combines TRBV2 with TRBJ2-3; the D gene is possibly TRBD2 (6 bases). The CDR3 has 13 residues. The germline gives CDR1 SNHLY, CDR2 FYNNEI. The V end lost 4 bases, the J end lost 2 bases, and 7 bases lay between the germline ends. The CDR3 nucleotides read TGTGCCAGCAGTGGGAGGGCCACAGATACGCAGTATTTT. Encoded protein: CASSGRATDTQYF.

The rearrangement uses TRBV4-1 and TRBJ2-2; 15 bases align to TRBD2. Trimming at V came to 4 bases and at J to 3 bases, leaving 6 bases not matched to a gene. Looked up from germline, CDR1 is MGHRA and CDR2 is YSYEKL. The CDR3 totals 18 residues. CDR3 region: CASSLRTSGRAYTGELFF. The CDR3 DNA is TGCGCCAGCAGCCTCCGGACTAGCGGGAGGGCCTACACCGGGGAGCTGTTTTTT.

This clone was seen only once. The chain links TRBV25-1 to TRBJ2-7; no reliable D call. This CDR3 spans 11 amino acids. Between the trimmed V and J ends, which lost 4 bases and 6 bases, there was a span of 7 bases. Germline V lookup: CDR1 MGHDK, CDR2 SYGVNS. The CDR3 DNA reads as TGTGCCAGCAGTGCCTATGGCGAGCAGTACTTC. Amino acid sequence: CASSAYGEQYF.

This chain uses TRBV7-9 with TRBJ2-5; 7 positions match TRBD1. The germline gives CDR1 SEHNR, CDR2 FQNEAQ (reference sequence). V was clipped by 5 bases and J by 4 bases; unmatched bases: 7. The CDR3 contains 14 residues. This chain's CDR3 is CASSRGTDGETQYF. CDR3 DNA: TGTGCCAGCAGCCGAGGGACAGACGGAGAGACCCAGTACTTC.

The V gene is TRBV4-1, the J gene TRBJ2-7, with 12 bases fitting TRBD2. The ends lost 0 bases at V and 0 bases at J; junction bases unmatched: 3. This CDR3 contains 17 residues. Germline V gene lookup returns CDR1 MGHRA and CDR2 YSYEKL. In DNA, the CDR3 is TGCGCCAGCAGCCAAGAAGCGACTAGCGGGAGCTCCTACGAGCAGTACTTC. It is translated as CASSQEATSGSSYEQYF.

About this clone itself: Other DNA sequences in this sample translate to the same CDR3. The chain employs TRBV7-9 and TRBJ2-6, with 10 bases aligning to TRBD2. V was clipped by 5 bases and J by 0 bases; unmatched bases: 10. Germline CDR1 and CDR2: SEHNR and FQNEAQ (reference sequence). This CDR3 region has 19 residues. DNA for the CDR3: TGTGCCAGCAGCCTAGAGAGACTAGCGGGTGTCTCTGGGGCCAACGTCCTGACTTTC. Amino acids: CASSLERLAGVSGANVLTF.

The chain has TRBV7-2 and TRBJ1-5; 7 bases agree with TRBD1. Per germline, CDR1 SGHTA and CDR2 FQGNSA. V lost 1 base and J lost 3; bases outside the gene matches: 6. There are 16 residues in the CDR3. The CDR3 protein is CASSLGIGTVNQPQHF. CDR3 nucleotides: TGTGCCAGCAGCTTAGGGATTGGGACAGTCAATCAGCCCCAGCATTTT.

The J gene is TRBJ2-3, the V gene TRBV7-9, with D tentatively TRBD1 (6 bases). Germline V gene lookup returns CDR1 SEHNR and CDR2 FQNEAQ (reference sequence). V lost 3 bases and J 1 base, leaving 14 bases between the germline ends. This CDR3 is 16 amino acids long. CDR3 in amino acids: CASSLSPGVGTDTQYF. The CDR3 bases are TGTGCCAGCAGCTTGAGCCCAGGGGTCGGCACAGATACGCAGTATTTT. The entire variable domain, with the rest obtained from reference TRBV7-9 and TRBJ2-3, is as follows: DTGVSQNPRHKITKRGQNVTFRCDPISEHNRLYWYRQTLGQGPEFLTYFQNEAQLEKSRLLSDRFSAERPKGSFSTLEIQRTEQGDSAMYLCASSLSPGVGTDTQYFGPGTRLTVL.